Each of the 7 T cell receptor beta chains below was sequenced from the same sample in a study of PD-L1 blockade in urothelial cancer. Time point noted: peripheral blood 6 weeks after treatment start. Profiled with immunoSEQ multiplex PCR; TCRdb holds only in-frame clones, not every one. The table has under 30,000 clones, approximately 80% seen once. The source material was PBMCs, sampled around atezolizumab (anti-PD-L1) treatment. The source of these receptors is a man in his 70s with urothelial cancer.

The chain employs TRBV9 and TRBJ1-2; 8 bases fit TRBD1. J gave up 8 bases and V 0 bases, and 6 bases lay outside the gene matches. Germline assignment: CDR1 SGDLS and CDR2 YYNGEE. This CDR3 region has 14 residues. CDR3 loop: CASSVAGGAGGYTF. CDR3 nucleotide sequence: TGTGCCAGCAGCGTAGCAGGGGGCGCGGGCGGCTACACCTTC. Full variable domain (remainder filled in from reference TRBV9 and TRBJ1-2): DSGVTQTPKHLITATGQRVTLRCSPRSGDLSVYWYQQSLDQGLQFLIQYYNGEERAKGNILERFSAQQFPDLHSELNLSSLELGDSALYFCASSVAGGAGGYTFGSGTRLTVV.

V and J are TRBV6-6 and TRBJ2-7; tentatively, D is TRBD1 (6 bases). V was cut by 2 bases and J by 2 bases, with 13 bases left in between. The CDR3 covers 15 residues. The germline CDR1 and CDR2 sequences are MNHNY and SVGAGI (reference sequence). CDR3 loop: CASSYALTGTYEQYF. Here the CDR3 DNA reads TGTGCCAGCAGTTACGCCCTGACAGGAACCTACGAGCAGTACTTC.

V usage is TRBV5-6 and J usage is TRBJ1-4; D unclear. Trimming shortened V by 6 bases and J by 3 bases, and 15 bases separated the two germline ends. This CDR3 has 15 residues. Looked up from germline, CDR1 is SGHDT and CDR2 is YYEEEE. The CDR3: CASITRGRANEKLFF. The CDR3 DNA sequence: TGTGCCAGCATCACCCGCGGGAGGGCTAATGAAAAACTGTTTTTT.

This chain uses TRBV7-8 with TRBJ1-1, with D perhaps matching TRBD1 (5 bases). V lost 0 bases, J lost 0 bases, and 11 bases lay in between. Germline V gene sequence: CDR1 SGHVS, CDR2 FQNEAQ. The CDR3 has 16 residues. The DNA of the CDR3 is TGTGCCAGCAGCTTAGCGGGCCGGGGGATGAACACTGAAGCTTTCTTT. It encodes CASSLAGRGMNTEAFF. Full variable domain (outside the CDR3, taken from reference TRBV7-8 and TRBJ1-1): GAGVSQSPRYKVAKRGQDVALRCDPISGHVSLFWYQQALGQGPEFLTYFQNEAQLDKSGLPSDRFFAERPEGSVSTLKIQRTQQEDSAVYLCASSLAGRGMNTEAFFGQGTRLTVV.

The gene calls are TRBV19 and TRBJ2-1, with 11 positions matching TRBD1. CDR1 is LNHDA, CDR2 SQIVND, per germline (reference sequence). This CDR3 is built from 16 residues. The junction had 6 bases not matched to a gene; V was cut back by 5 bases and J by 3 bases. In nucleotides, the CDR3 is TGTGCCAGTAGTTCCCCCGGGACAGGGGGCTACAATGAGCAGTTCTTC. Translated, it gives CASSSPGTGGYNEQFF.

This clone was counted between two and nine times. This chain uses TRBV4-3 with TRBJ2-5; no firm D call. The CDR3 totals 15 residues. Germline loops: CDR1 LGHNA, CDR2 YSLEER. Trimming removed 0 bases from V and 0 bases from J, with 8 bases in between. CDR3 coding DNA: TGCGCCAGCAGCCAAGAATATGGCTACCAAGAGACCCAGTACTTC. Protein: CASSQEYGYQETQYF.

This clone has only one observation. V usage is TRBV28 and J usage is TRBJ2-7; D might be TRBD1 (6 bases). V gave up 6 bases and J gave up 6 bases, with 12 bases separating them. Germline CDR1 reads MDHEN; CDR2 reads SYDVKM. The CDR3 has 12 residues. CDR3 sequence reads: CASRRQVGEQYF. The DNA of the CDR3 is TGTGCCAGCAGGCGACAGGTAGGCGAGCAGTACTTC.